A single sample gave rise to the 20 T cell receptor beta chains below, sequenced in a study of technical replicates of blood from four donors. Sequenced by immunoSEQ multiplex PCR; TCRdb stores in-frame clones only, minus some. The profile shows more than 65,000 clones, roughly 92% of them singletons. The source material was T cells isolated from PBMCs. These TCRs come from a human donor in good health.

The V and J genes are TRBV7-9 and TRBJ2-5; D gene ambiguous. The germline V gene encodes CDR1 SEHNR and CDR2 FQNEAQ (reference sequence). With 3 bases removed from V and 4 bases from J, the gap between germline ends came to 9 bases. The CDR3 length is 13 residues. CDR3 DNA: TGTGCCAGCAGCTTTTTATCACTAGAGACCCAGTACTTC. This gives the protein CASSFLSLETQYF.

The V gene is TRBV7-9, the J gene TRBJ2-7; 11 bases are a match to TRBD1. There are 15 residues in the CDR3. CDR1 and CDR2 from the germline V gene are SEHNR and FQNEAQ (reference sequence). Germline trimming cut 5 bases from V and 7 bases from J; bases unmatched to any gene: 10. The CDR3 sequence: CASSAGTGGAWEQYF. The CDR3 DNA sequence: TGTGCCAGCAGCGCAGGGACAGGGGGGGCCTGGGAGCAGTACTTC.

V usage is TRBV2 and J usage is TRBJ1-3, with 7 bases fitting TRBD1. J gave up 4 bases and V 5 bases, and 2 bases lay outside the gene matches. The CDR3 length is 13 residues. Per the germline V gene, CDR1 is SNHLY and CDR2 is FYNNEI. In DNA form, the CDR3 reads TGTGCCAGCAGTAGGGGGCCAGGAAACACCATATATTTT. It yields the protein CASSRGPGNTIYF.

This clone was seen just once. CDR3 nucleotide sequence: TGTGCCAGCAGCCATCCCGCAAGGGGATTAGCCAAAAACATTCAGTACTTC. This codes for CASSHPARGLAKNIQYF. V gene TRBV14 combines with J gene TRBJ2-4, with D possibly matching TRBD1 (5 bases). Trimming removed 3 bases at V and 0 bases at J, with 15 bases between. The germline V gene has CDR1 SGHDN and CDR2 FVKESK. The CDR3 length is 17 residues.

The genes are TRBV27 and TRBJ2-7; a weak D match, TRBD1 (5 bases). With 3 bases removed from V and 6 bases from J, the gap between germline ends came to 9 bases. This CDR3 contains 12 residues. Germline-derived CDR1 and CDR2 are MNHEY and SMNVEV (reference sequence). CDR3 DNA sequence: TGTGCCAGCAGTTTGAAGGGGTCCGAGCAGTACTTC. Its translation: CASSLKGSEQYF.

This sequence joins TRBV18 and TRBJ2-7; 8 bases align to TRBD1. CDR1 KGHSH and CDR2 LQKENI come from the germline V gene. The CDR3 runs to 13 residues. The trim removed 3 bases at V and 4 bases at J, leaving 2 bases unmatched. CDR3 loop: CASSPGQVYEQYF. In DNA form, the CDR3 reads TGTGCCAGCTCACCGGGACAGGTGTACGAGCAGTACTTC.

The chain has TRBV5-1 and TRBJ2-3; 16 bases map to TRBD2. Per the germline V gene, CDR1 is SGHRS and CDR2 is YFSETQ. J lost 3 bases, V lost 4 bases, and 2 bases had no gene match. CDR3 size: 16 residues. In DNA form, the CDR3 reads TGCGCCAGCAGCCCGGGACTAGCGGGAGGGACAGATACGCAGTATTTT. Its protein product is CASSPGLAGGTDTQYF.

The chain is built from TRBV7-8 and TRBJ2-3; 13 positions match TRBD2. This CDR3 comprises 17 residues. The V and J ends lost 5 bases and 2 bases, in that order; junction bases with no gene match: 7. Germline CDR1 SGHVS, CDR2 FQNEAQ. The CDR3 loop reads CASSQKTSGRATDTQYF. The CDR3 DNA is TGTGCCAGCAGCCAGAAAACTAGCGGGAGGGCCACAGATACGCAGTATTTT.

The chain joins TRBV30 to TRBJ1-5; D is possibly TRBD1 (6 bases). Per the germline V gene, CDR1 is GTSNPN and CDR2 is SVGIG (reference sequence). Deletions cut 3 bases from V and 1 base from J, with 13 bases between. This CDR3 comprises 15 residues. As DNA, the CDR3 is TGTGCCTGGAGAGAGGGGGACGTGAGCAATCAGCCCCAGCATTTT. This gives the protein CAWREGDVSNQPQHF.

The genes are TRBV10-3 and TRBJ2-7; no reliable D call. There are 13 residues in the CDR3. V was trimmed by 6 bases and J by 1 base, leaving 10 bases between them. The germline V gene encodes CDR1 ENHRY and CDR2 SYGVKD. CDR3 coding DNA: TGTGCCATCAGACCTAGACCATCCTACGAGCAGTACTTC. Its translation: CAIRPRPSYEQYF.

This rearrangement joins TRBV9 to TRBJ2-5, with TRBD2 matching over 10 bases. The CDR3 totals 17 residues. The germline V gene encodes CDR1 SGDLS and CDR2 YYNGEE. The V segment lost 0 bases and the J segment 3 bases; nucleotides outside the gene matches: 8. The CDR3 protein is CASSVGVQTSGKETQYF. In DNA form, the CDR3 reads TGTGCCAGCAGCGTAGGCGTTCAAACTAGCGGGAAAGAGACCCAGTACTTC.

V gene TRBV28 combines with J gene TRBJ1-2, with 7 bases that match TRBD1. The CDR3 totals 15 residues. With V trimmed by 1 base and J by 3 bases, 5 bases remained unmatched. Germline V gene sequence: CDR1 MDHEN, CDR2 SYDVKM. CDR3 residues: CASSLSRDSHYGYTF. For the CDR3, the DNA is TGTGCCAGCAGTTTATCCAGGGACAGCCACTATGGCTACACCTTC.

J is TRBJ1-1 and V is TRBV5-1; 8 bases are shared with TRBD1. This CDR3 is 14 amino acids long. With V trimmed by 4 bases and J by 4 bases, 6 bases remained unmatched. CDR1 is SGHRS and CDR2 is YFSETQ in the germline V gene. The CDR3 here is CASSKTGVATEAFF. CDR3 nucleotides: TGCGCCAGCAGCAAGACAGGGGTGGCCACTGAAGCTTTCTTT.

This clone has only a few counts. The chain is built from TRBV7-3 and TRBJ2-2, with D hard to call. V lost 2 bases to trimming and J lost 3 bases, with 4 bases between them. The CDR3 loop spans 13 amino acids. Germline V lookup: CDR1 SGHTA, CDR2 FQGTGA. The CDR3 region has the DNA TGTGCCAGCAGCTTACTACACACCGGGGAGCTGTTTTTT. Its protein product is CASSLLHTGELFF. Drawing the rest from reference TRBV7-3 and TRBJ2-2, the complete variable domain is GAGVSQTPSNKVTEKGKYVELRCDPISGHTALYWYRQSLGQGPEFLIYFQGTGAADDSGLPNDRFFAVRPEGSVSTLKIQRTERGDSAVYLCASSLLHTGELFFGEGSRLTVL.

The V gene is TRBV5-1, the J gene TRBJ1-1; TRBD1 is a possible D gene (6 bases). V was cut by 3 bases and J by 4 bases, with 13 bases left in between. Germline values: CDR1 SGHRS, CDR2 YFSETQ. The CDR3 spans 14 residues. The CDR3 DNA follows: TGCGCCAGCAGCTCTTACAGGGACGGCACTGAAGCTTTCTTT. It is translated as CASSSYRDGTEAFF. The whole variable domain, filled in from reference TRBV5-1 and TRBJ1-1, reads KAGVTQTPRYLIKTRGQQVTLSCSPISGHRSVSWYQQTPGQGLQFLFEYFSETQRNKGNFPGRFSGRQFSNSRSEMNVSTLELGDSALYLCASSSYRDGTEAFFGQGTRLTVV.

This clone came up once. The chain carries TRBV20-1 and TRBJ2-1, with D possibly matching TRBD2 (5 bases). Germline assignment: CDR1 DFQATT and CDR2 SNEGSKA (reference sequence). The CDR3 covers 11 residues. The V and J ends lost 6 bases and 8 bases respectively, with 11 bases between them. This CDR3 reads CSATRYDEQFF. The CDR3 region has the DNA TGCAGTGCAACTAGATACGATGAGCAGTTCTTC.

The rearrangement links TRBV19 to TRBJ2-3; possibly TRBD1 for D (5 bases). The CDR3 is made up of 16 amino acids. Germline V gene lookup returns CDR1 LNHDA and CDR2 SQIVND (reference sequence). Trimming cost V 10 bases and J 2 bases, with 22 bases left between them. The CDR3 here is CATKRQGTLSTDTQYF. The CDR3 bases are TGTGCCACTAAACGTCAGGGTACTCTATCCACAGATACGCAGTATTTT.

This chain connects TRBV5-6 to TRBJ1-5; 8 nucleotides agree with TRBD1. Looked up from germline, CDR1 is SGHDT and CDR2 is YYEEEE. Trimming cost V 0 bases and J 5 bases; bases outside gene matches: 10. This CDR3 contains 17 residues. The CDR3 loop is CASSLGQGSWGYQPQHF. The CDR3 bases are TGTGCCAGCAGCTTGGGACAGGGGAGTTGGGGTTATCAGCCCCAGCATTTT. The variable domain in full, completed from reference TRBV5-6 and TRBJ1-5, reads DAGVTQSPTHLIKTRGQQVTLRCSPKSGHDTVSWYQQALGQGPQFIFQYYEEEERQRGNFPDRFSGHQFPNYSSELNVNALLLGDSALYLCASSLGQGSWGYQPQHFGDGTRLSIL.

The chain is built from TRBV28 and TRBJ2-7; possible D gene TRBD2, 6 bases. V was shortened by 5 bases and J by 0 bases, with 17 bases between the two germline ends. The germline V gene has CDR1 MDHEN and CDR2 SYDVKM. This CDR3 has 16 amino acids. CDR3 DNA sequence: TGTGCCAGCAGTCCAATTGGAGGGGAAAGCTCCTACGAGCAGTACTTC. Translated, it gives CASSPIGGESSYEQYF.

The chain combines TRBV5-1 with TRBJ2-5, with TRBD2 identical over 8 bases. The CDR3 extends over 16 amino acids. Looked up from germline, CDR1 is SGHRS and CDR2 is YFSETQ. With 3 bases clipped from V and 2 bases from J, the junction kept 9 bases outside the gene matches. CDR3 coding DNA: TGCGCCAGCAGCTGGATATCCGGGACTAGTCAAGAGACCCAGTACTTC. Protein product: CASSWISGTSQETQYF.